This T cell receptor (beta chain) is drawn from a study of cytomegalovirus exposure and HLA in healthy donors. Amplification used 60 Vbeta primers and 13 Jbeta primers. Using immunoSEQ multiplex PCR, the repertoire was profiled, and TCRdb retains in-frame clones only, with some absent. The table has approximately 100,000 clones, more than 65% seen once. With V trimmed by 7 bases and J by 4 bases, 5 bases remained unmatched. This CDR3 has 14 residues. Germline V gene sequence: CDR1 MNHNY, CDR2 SVGAGI (reference sequence). The chain is built from TRBV6-6 and TRBJ1-5; 9 bases are a match to TRBD1. This receptor was taken from a human donor in good health. Specimen: PBMCs. CDR3 loop: CASTTGGGNQPQHF. In DNA form, the CDR3 reads TGTGCCAGCACTACAGGGGGCGGGAATCAGCCCCAGCATTTT.